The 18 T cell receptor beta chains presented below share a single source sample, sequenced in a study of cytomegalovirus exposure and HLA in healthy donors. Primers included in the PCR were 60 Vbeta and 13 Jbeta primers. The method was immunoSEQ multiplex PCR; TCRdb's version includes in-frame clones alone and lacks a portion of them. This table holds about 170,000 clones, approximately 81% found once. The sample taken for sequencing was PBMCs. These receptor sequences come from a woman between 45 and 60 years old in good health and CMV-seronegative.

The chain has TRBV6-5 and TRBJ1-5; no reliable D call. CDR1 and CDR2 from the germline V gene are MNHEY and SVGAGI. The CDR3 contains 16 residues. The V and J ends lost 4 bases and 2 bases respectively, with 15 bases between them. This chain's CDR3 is CASSSPWPAGNQPQHF. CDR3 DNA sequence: TGTGCCAGCAGTTCGCCGTGGCCCGCGGGCAATCAGCCCCAGCATTTT.

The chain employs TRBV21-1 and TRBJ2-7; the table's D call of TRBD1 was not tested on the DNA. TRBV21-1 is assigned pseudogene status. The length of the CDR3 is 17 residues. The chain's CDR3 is CASREGAGATSSYEQYF. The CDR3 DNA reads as TGTGCCAGCCGAGAAGGGGCAGGGGCGACCAGCTCCTACGAGCAGTACTTC.

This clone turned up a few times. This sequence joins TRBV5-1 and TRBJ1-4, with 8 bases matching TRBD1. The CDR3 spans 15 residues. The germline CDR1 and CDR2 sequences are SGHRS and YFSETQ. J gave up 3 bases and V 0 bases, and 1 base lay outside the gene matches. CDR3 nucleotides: TGCGCCAGCAGCTTGGGACAGGGGTCTAATGAAAAACTGTTTTTT. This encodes CASSLGQGSNEKLFF.

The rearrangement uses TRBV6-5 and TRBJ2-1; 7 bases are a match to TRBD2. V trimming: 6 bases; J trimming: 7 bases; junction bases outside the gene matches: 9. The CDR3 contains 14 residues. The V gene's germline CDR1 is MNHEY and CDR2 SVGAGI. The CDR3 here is CASRRAGERNEQFF. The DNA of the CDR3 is TGTGCCAGCAGGCGGGCGGGAGAGCGGAATGAGCAGTTCTTC.

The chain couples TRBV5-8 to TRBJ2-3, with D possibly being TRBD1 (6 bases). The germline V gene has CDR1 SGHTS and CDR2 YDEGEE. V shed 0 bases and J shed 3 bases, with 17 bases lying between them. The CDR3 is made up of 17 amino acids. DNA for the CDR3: TGTGCCAGCAGCTTGGGTAGACAGGCCCTGCGGACAGATACGCAGTATTTT. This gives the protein CASSLGRQALRTDTQYF.

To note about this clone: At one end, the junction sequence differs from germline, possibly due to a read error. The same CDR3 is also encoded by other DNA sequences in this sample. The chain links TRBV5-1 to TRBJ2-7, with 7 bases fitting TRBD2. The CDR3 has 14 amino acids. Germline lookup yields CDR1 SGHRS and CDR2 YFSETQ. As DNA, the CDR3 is TGCGCCAGCAACCAGTCCCCCGGGGGGAGCGAGCAATACTTC. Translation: CASNQSPGGSEQYF.

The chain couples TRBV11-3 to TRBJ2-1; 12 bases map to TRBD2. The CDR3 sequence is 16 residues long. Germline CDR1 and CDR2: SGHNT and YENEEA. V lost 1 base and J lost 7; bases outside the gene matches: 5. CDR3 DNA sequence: TGTGCCAGCAGCTTAGCTCTAGCGGGGGGGGCGAATGAGCAGTTCTTC. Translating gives CASSLALAGGANEQFF.

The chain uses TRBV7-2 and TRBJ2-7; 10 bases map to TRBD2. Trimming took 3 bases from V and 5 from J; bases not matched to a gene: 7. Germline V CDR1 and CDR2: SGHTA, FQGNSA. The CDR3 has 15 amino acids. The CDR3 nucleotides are TGTGCCAGCAGCTTCTTCGGGCTAGCGGGAGACGAGCAGTACTTC. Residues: CASSFFGLAGDEQYF.

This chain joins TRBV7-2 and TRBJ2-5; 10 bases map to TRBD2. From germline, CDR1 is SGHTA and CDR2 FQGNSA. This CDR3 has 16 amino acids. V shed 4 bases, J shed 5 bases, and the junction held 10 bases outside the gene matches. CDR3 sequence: CASSSWSGGAGETQYF. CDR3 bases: TGTGCCAGCAGCTCGTGGAGCGGGGGGGCCGGGGAGACCCAGTACTTC.

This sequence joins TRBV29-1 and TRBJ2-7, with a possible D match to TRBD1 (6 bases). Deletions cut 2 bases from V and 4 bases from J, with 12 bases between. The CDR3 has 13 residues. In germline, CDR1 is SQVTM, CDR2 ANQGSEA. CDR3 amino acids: CSVETGWEYEQYF. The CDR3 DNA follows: TGCAGCGTTGAAACAGGGTGGGAGTACGAGCAGTACTTC.

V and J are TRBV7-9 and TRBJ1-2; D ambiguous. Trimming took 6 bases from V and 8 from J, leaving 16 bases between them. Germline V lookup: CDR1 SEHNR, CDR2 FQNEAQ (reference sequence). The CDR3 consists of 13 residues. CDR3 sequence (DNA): TGTGCCAGCAGACCCGGGTCAGAACTCGGCTACACCTTC. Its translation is CASRPGSELGYTF. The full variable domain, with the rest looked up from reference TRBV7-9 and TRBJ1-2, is DTGVSQNPRHKITKRGQNVTFRCDPISEHNRLYWYRQTLGQGPEFLTYFQNEAQLEKSRLLSDRFSAERPKGSFSTLEIQRTEQGDSAMYLCASRPGSELGYTFGSGTRLTVV.

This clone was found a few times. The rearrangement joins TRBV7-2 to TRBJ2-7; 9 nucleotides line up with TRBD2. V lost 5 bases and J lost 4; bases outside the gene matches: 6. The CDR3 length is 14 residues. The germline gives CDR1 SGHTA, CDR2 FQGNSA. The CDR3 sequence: CASSPTAGGYEQYF. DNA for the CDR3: TGTGCCAGCAGCCCAACGGCGGGAGGGTACGAGCAGTACTTC.

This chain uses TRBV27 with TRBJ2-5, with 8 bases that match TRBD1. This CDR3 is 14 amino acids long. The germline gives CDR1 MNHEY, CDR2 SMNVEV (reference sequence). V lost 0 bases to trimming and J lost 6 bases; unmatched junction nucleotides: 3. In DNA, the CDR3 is TGTGCCAGCAGTTTATCTCCAGGGGGCAAGACCCAGTACTTC. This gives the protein CASSLSPGGKTQYF.

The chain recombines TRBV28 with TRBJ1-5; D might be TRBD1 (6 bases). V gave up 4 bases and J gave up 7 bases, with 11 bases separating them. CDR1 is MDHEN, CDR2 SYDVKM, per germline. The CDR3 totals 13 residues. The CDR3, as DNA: TGTGCCAGCAGTTCGTACAGGGACCAGCCCCAGCATTTT. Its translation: CASSSYRDQPQHF.

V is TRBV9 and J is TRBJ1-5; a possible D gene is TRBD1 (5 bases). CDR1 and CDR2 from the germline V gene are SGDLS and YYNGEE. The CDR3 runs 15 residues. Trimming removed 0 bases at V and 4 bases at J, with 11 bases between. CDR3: CASSVGQGLNQPQHF. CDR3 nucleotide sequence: TGTGCCAGCAGCGTAGGCCAGGGCCTAAATCAGCCCCAGCATTTT.

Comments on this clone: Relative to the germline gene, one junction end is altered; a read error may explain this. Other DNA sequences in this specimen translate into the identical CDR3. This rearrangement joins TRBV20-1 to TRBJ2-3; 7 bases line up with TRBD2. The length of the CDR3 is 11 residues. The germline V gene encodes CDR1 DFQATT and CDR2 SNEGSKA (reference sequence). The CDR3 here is CSGGLVDTQYF. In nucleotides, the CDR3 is TGTAGTGGAGGACTAGTGGATACGCAGTATTTT.

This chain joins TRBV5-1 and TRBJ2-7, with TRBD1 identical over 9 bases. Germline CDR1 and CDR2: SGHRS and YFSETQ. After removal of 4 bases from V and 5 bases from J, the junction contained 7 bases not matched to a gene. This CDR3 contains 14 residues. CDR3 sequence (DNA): TGCGCCAGCAGCCCGGGGACAGGGCAGGACGAGCAGTACTTC. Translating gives CASSPGTGQDEQYF.

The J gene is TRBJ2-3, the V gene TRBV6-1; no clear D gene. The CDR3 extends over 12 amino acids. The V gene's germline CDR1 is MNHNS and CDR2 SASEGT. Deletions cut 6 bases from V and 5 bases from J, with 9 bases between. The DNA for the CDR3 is TGTGCCAGCAGCCTAGACCGAGATACGCAGTATTTT. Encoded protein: CASSLDRDTQYF.